This T cell receptor beta chain is drawn from a study of blood T cell repertoires in COVID-19. Across the study: There were acute and convalescent COVID-19 samples, and they came from the United States, Italy and Spain. In each case, the material was cDNA or gDNA derived from T cells, B-cell-depleted T cells, or PBMCs.

The Seattle site enrolled patients during active infection and followed them longitudinally. In the source study's methods: Amplification from reference gene primers served as the basis for estimated nucleated cell counts. Repertoires were generated with immunoSEQ multiplex PCR, while TCRdb's copy carries only in-frame clones and drops some. V and J calls and clone size come straight from that table; D and trimming were deduced from the DNA. This sample has about 180,000 clones; approximately 83% occur once, and the top ten carry roughly 7.2%. V lost 5 bases, J lost 4 bases, and 15 bases lay in between. Germline V CDR1 and CDR2: MNHEY, SVGEGT. CDR3 length: 15 residues.

The chain uses TRBV6-2 or TRBV6-3 and TRBJ1-5, with D maybe TRBD1 (5 bases). Input material: peripheral blood. This TCR derives from a woman between 40 and 55 years old with COVID-19, enrolled during active disease. In DNA form, the CDR3 reads TGTGCCAGCAGTACTCGATCAGGGAGGAATCAGCCCCAGCATTTT. It codes for CASSTRSGRNQPQHF.